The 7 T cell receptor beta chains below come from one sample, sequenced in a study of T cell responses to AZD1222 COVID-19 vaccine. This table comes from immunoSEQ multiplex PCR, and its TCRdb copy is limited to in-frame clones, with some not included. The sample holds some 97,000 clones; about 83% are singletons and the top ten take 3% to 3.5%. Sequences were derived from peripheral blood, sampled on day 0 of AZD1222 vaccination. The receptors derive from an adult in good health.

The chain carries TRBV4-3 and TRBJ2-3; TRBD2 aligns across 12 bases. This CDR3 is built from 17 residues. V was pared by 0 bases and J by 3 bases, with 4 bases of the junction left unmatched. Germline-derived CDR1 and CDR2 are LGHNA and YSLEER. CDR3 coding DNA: TGCGCCAGCAGCCAAGACGGACTAGCGGGGCGTACAGATACGCAGTATTTT. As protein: CASSQDGLAGRTDTQYF.

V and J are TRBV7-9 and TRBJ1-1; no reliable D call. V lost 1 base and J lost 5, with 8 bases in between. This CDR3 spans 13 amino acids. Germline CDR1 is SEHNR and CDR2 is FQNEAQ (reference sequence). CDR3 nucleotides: TGTGCCAGCAGCTTAGTGACGGGGACTGAAGCTTTCTTT. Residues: CASSLVTGTEAFF.

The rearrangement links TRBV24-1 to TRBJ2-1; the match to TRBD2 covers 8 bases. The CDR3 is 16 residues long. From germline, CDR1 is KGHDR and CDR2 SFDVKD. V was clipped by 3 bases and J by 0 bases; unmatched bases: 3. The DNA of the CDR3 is TGTGCCACCAGTGATCCCCGGGGGGGCTCCTACAATGAGCAGTTCTTC. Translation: CATSDPRGGSYNEQFF.

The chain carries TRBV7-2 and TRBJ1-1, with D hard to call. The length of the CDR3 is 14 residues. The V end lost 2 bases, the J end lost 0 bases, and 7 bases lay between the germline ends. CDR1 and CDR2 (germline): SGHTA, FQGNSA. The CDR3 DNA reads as TGTGCCAGCAGCTTAAGCAGGATGAACACTGAAGCTTTCTTT. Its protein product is CASSLSRMNTEAFF.

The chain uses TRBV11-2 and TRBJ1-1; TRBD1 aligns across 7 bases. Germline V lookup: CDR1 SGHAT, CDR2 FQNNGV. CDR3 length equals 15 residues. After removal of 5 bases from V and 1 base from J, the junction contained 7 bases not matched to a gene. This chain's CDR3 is CASSARQGWNTEAFF. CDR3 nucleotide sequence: TGTGCCAGCAGCGCCCGACAGGGCTGGAACACTGAAGCTTTCTTT.

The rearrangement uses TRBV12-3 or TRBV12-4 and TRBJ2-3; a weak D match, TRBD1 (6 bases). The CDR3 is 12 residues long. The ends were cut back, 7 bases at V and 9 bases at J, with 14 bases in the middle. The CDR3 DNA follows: TGTGCCAGCAATCGAGGGGGTCTGACGCAGTATTTT. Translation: CASNRGGLTQYF.

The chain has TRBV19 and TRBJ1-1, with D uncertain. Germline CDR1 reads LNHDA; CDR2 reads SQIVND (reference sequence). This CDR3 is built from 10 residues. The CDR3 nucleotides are TGTGTCACTACGGGCGCAGAAGCTTTCTTT. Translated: CVTTGAEAFF. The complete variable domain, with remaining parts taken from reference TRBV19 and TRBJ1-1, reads DGGITQSPKYLFRKEGQNVTLSCEQNLNHDAMYWYRQDPGQGLRLIYYSQIVNDFQKGDIAEGYSVSREKKESFPLTVTSAQKNPTAFYLCVTTGAEAFFGQGTRLTVV.